This entry features one T cell receptor (beta chain) sequence. Trimming at V came to 6 bases and at J to 7 bases, leaving 9 bases not matched to a gene. The length of the CDR3 is 14 residues. Germline assignment: CDR1 SGHRS and CDR2 YFSETQ. This specimen comes from a study of blood T cell repertoires in COVID-19. Profiling relied on immunoSEQ multiplex PCR, and the TCRdb table lists in-frame clones only, not all of them. The sample has about 340,000 clones; over 70% are singletons. J is TRBJ2-2 and V is TRBV5-1, with 7 bases that match TRBD2. What was sequenced was peripheral blood. This TCR was recovered from a man younger than 45 with active or convalescent COVID-19. The CDR3 loop reads CASNPYGGGGELFF. CDR3 DNA sequence: TGCGCCAGCAACCCGTACGGCGGGGGCGGGGAGCTGTTTTTT.